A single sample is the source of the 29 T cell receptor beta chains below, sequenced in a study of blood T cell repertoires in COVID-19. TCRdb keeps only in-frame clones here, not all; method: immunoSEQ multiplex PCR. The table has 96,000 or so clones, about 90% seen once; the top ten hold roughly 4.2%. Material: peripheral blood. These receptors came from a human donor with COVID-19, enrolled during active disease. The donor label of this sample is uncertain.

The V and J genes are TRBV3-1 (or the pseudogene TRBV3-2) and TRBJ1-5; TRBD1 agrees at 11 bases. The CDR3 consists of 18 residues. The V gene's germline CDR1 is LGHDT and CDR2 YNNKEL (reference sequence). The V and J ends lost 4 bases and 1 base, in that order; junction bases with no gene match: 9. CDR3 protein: CASSPGQGVTMSNQPQHF. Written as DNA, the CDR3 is TGTGCCAGCAGCCCGGGACAGGGGGTGACGATGAGCAATCAGCCCCAGCATTTT.

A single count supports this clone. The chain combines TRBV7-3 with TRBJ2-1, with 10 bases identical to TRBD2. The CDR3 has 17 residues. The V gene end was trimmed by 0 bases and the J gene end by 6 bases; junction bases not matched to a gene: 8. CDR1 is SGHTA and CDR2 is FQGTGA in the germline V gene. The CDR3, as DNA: TGTGCCAGCAGCTTAACGTGGGGCAGCGGGAGGGCCAATGAGCAGTTCTTC. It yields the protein CASSLTWGSGRANEQFF.

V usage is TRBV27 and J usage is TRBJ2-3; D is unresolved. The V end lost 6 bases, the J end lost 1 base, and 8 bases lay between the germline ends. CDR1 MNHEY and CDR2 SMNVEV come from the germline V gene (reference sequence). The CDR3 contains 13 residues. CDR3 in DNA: TGTGCCAGCAGGTCCACGGGCACAGATACGCAGTATTTT. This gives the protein CASRSTGTDTQYF.

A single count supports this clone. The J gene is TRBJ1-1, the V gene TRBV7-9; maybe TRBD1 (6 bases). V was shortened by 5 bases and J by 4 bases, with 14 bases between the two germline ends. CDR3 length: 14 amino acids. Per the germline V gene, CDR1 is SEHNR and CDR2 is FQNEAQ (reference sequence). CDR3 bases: TGTGCCAGCAGCCCGTCAGGGGCGGGCACTGAAGCTTTCTTT. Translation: CASSPSGAGTEAFF.

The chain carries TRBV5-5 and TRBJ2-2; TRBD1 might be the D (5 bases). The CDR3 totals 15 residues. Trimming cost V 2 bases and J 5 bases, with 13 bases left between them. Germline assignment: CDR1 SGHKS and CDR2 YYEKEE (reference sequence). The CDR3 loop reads CASSLQTDTTGELFF. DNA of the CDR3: TGTGCCAGCAGCTTACAGACAGACACAACCGGGGAGCTGTTTTTT.

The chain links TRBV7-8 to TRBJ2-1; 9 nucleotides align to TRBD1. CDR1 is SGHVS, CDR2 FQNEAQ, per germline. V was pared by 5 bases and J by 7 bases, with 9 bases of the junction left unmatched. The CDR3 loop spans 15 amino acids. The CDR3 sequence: CASSPTGQGWNEQFF. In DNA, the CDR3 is TGTGCCAGCAGCCCAACGGGACAGGGTTGGAATGAGCAGTTCTTC.

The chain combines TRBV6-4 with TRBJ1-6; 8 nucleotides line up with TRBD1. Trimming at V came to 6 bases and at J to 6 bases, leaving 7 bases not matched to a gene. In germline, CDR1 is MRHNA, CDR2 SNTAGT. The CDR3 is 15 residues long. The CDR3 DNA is TGTGCCAGCAGGCCCGGACAGGGACCTAATTCACCCCTCCACTTT. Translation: CASRPGQGPNSPLHF.

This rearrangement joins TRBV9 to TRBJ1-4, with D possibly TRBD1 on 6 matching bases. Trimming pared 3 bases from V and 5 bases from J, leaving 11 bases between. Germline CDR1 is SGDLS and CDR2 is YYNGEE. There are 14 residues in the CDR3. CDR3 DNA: TGTGCCAGCAGCGCGACAGGCCACAATGAAAAACTGTTTTTT. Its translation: CASSATGHNEKLFF.

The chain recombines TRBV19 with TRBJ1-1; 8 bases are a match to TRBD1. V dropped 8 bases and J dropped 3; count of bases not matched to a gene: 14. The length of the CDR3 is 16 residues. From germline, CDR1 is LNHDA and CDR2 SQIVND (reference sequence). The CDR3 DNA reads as TGTGCCAGTCGGACTCCCCGCAGGGGGCCGGACACTGAAGCTTTCTTT. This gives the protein CASRTPRRGPDTEAFF.

The CDR3 protein is CASSPLDSGREQYF. The CDR3 coding sequence is TGTGCCAGCTCACCACTGGACAGTGGCCGCGAGCAGTACTTC. V and J are TRBV18 and TRBJ2-7; maybe TRBD1 (6 bases). The CDR3 is 14 amino acids. CDR1 KGHSH and CDR2 LQKENI come from the germline V gene. V lost 1 base and J lost 6, with 13 bases in between. Full variable domain (outside the CDR3, taken from reference TRBV18 and TRBJ2-7): NAGVMQNPRHLVRRRGQEARLRCSPMKGHSHVYWYRQLPEEGLKFMVYLQKENIIDESGMPKERFSAEFPKEGPSILRIQQVVRGDSAAYFCASSPLDSGREQYFGPGTRLTVT.

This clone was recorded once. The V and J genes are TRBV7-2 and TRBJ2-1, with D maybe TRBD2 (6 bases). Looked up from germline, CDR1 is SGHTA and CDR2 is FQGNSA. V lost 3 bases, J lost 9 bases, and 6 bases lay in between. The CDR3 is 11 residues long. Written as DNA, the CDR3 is TGTGCCAGCAGCTTCGGGGGTGAGCAGTTCTTC. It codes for CASSFGGEQFF.

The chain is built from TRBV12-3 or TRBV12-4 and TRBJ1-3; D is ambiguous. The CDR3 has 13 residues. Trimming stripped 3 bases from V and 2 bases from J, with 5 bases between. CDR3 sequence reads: CASSFAAGNTIYF. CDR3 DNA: TGTGCCAGCAGTTTTGCGGCTGGAAACACCATATATTTT.

The CDR3 sequence is CASSQDRETENTEAFF. The CDR3 bases are TGCGCCAGCAGCCAAGATCGGGAGACAGAGAACACTGAAGCTTTCTTT. The V gene is TRBV4-1, the J gene TRBJ1-1, with D perhaps TRBD1 (5 bases). The CDR3 runs 16 residues. V lost 0 bases and J lost 1, with 12 bases in between. CDR1 MGHRA and CDR2 YSYEKL come from the germline V gene.

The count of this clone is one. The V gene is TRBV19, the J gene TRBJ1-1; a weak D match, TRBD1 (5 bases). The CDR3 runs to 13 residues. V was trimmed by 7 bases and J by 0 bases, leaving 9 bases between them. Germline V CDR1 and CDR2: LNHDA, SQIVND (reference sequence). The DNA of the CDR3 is TGTGCCAGTACCCAGACAGTGAACACTGAAGCTTTCTTT. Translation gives CASTQTVNTEAFF.

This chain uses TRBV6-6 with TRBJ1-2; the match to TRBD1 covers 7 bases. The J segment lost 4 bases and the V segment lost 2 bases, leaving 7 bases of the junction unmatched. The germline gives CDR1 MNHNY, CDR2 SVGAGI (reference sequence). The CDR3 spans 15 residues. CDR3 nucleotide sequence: TGTGCCAGCAGTTACCTAGGGGACAGCTCCTATGGCTACACCTTC. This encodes CASSYLGDSSYGYTF.

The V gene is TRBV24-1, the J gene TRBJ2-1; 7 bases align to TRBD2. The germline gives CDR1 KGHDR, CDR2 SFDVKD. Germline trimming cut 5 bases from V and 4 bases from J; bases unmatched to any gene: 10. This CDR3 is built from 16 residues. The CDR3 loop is CATSVGGSSGYNEQFF. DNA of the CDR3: TGTGCCACCAGTGTGGGGGGGTCCTCGGGGTACAATGAGCAGTTCTTC.

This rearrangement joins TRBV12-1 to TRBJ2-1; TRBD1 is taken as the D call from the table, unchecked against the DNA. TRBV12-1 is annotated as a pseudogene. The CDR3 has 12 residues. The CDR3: CASSFGANEQFF. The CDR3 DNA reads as TGTGCCAGCAGCTTTGGGGCCAATGAGCAGTTCTTC.

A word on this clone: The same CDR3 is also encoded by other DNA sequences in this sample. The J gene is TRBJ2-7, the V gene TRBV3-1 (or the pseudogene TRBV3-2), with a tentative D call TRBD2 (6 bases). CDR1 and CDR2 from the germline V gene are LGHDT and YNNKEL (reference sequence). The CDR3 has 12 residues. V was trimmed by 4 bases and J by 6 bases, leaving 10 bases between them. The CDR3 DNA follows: TGTGCCAGCAGCCCCCAGGGAGGCGAGCAGTACTTC. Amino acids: CASSPQGGEQYF.

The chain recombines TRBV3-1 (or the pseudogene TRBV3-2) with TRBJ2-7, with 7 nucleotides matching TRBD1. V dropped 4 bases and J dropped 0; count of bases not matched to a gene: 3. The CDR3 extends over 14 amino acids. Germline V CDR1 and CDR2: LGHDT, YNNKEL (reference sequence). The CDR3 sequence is CASSRYRGSYEQYF. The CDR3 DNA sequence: TGTGCCAGCAGCCGATACAGGGGCTCCTACGAGCAGTACTTC.

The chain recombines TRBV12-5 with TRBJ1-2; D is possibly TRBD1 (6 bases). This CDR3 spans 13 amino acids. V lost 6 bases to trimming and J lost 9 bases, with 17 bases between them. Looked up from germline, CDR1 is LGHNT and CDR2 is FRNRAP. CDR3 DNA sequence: TGTGCTAGTGGCCTGGACAGAGGTGGGAGCTACACCTTC. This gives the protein CASGLDRGGSYTF.

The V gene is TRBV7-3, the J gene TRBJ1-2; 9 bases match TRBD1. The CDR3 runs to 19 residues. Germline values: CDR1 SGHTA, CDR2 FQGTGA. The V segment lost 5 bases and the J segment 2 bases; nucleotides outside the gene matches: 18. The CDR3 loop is CASSPLDRDREVANYGYTF. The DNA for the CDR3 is TGTGCCAGCAGCCCCTTGGACCGGGACAGGGAGGTAGCGAACTATGGCTACACCTTC.

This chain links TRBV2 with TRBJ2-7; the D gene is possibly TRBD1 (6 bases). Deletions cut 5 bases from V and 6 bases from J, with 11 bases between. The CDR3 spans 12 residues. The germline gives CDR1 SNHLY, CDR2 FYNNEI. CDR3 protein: CASSIRGVEQYF. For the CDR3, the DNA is TGTGCCAGCAGTATCAGGGGTGTCGAGCAGTACTTC. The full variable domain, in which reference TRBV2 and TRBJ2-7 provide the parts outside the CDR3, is EPEVTQTPSHQVTQMGQEVILRCVPISNHLYFYWYRQILGQKVEFLVSFYNNEISEKSEIFDDQFSVERPDGSNFTLKIRSTKLEDSAMYFCASSIRGVEQYFGPGTRLTVT.

CDR3 amino acids: CASGTSGSYEQYF. The CDR3 DNA is TGTGCCAGCGGAACTAGCGGATCCTACGAGCAGTACTTC. The chain joins TRBV6-5 to TRBJ2-7; the match to TRBD2 covers 8 bases. Germline CDR1 reads MNHEY; CDR2 reads SVGAGI. The CDR3 runs to 13 residues. Trimming removed 8 bases from V and 1 base from J; junction bases left unmatched: 4.

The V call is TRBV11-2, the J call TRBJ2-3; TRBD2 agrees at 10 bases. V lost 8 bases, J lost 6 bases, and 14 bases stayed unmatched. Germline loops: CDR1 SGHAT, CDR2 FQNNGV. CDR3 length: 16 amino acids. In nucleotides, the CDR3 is TGTGCCAGCCGTGGTTTAAGCGGGGGGGCCACGGATACGCAGTATTTT. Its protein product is CASRGLSGGATDTQYF.

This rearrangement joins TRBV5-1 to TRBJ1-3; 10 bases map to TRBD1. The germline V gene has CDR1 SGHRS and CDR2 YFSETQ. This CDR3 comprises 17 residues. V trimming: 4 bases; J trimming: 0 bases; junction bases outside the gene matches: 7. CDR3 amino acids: CASSGGQGGNSGNTIYF. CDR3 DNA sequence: TGCGCCAGCAGCGGCGGACAGGGGGGTAACTCTGGAAACACCATATATTTT.

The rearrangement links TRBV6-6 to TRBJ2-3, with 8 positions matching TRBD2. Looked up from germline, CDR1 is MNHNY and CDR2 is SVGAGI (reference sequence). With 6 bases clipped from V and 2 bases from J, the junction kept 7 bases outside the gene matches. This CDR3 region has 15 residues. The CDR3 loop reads CASRPTSGPTDTQYF. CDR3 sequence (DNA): TGTGCCAGCAGGCCTACTAGCGGACCCACAGATACGCAGTATTTT.

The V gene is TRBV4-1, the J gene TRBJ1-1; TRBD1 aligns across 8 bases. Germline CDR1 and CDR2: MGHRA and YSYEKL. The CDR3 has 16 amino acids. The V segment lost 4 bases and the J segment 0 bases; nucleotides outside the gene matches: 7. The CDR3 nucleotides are TGCGCCAGCAGCCCTCGGACAGGGAATATGAACACTGAAGCTTTCTTT. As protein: CASSPRTGNMNTEAFF.

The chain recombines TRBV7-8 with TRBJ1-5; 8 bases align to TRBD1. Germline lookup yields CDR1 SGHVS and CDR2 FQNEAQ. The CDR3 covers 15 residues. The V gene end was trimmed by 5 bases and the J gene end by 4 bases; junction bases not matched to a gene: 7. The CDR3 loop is CASSPGQGKNQPQHF. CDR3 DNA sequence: TGTGCCAGCAGCCCAGGACAGGGAAAGAATCAGCCCCAGCATTTT.

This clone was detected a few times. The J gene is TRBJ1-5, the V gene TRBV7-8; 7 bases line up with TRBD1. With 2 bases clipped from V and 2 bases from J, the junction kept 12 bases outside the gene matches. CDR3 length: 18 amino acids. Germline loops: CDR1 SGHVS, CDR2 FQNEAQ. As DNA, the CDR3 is TGTGCCAGCAGCTTACAGAGGGGGCGACCTTTTGGCAATCAGCCCCAGCATTTT. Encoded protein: CASSLQRGRPFGNQPQHF.